This T cell receptor beta chain was identified in a study of T cell repertoires in cytomegalovirus infection (dated by TCRdb to between 2018 and 2020). The study in broad terms: Alongside well-studied HLA-B-restricted epitopes, the peptide stimulations were aimed at recently identified HLA-C-restricted CMV epitopes, whose presentation resists viral immunomodulation. Donor HLA type was relevant to the analysis, because carriage of CMV infection together with the matching HLA type was indicated by public TCR beta signatures. The full study reports these points: The ex vivo response was dominated by HLA-C-restricted CMV-specific TCR beta clonotypes, which also provided the single most frequent clonotype in two of eight donors. In both this cohort and an independent roughly 360-donor cohort, the cumulative frequency of public TCR beta family members distinguished carriers of CMV infection plus the relevant HLA type.

This clonotype came up a few times. Its antigen has not been determined. No per-base quality is available; no much larger clone lies one base away. TCRdb names Illumina HiSeq 1500 as the instrument used. TCRdb handled the public reads itself, with Q25 trimming in fastp and clone calling in MiXCR, and kept productive beta chains. Each entry merges the rows of one CDR3 protein and shows their most common DNA and genes. The sample table shows roughly 700,000 distinct CDR3 sequences, and about 30% are seen once. The ten largest clonotypes hold about 20% of the sample. The CDR3 measures 14 amino acids from cysteine to phenylalanine. Left in the record is the CDR3 DNA by itself, 42 bases read in frame from the first base. V is reduced by 5 bases and J by 7 bases, leaving a spacing of 18 bases between them. Looking up the germline V gene yields CDR1 SGHVS and CDR2 FQNEAQ. The treatment or condition label, read with the paper, signifies: in vitro stimulation with specific CMV peptide epitopes to enrich CMV-specific T cells.

This receptor was taken from a human donor in good health (CMV status not recorded). Some clones in this sample may be carry-over from other donors' samples. The chain couples TRBV7-8 to TRBJ2-7, with TRBD2 perhaps the D gene, on 5 matching bases. The input for sequencing was cultured PBMCs, taken from culture after CMV antigen stimulation. The CDR3 region has the sequence CASSVGTPRGEQYF. The bases read TGTGCCAGCAGCGTGGGAACTCCCCGGGGTGAGCAGTACTTC.